The rows below give T cell receptor beta chains drawn from one sample of a study of CD8 T cells in ankylosing spondylitis. TCRdb reanalysed the 5' RACE reads using MiXCR and keeps one entry per CDR3 protein. The data contain 100,000 to 150,000 distinct CDR3 sequences, approximately 17% of them singletons. The sequenced material came from blood, either unsorted or a sorted T cell fraction (not recorded which). These TCRs come from a male donor with ankylosing spondylitis. The CDR3 runs from the conserved cysteine through the conserved F or W. Fields, in order: clone size, V gene, J gene, D gene, CDR3 protein, CDR3 DNA. The D gene is left open where the match is weak. Clone size, where shown, is once, few, many, or a class for clones that have expanded.

few	TRBV4-1	TRBJ2-3	TRBD2	CASSQRLAGGIDTQYF	TGCGCCAGCAGCCAGAGACTAGCGGGAGGGATAGATACGCAGTATTTT
-	TRBV6-5	TRBJ2-1	TRBD2	CASSFEREHNEQFF	TGTGCCAGCAGTTTCGAGCGGGAGCACAATGAGCAGTTCTTC
-	TRBV5-5	TRBJ2-4	-	CASSSSAGNIQYF	TGTGCCAGCAGCTCGTCCGCCGGAAACATTCAGTACTTC
once	TRBV4-3	TRBJ2-7	TRBD2	CASSQDLLASYEQYF	TGCGCCAGCAGCCAAGATCTACTAGCGTCCTACGAGCAGTACTTC
few	TRBV29-1	TRBJ2-7	-	CSAGWGRYEQYF	TGCAGCGCTGGGTGGGGTCGGTACGAGCAGTACTTC
once	TRBV6-2/TRBV6-3	TRBJ2-7	-	CASSWPGSTYEQYF	TGTGCCAGCAGTTGGCCCGGGAGCACCTACGAGCAGTACTTC
many	TRBV4-1	TRBJ2-1	TRBD2	CASSQGLAGLNEQFF	TGCGCCAGCAGCCAAGGGCTAGCGGGTTTAAATGAGCAGTTCTTC
few	TRBV10-3	TRBJ2-2	-	CAISDGTDNTGELFF	TGTGCCATCAGTGACGGGACTGATAACACCGGGGAGCTGTTTTTT
-	TRBV28	TRBJ2-3	-	CASSRDILRTDTQYF	TGTGCCAGCAGTCGGGACATCCTCCGCACAGATACGCAGTATTTT
-	TRBV27	TRBJ2-1	-	CASSFRTFANEQFF	TGTGCCAGCAGTTTTAGGACGTTCGCCAATGAGCAGTTCTTC
many	TRBV4-2	TRBJ2-7	TRBD2	CASSQVGGTGGHYEQYF	TGTGCCAGCAGCCAAGTTGGAGGTACGGGAGGACACTACGAGCAGTACTTC
-	TRBV9	TRBJ1-5	-	CASSEDSSQPQHF	TGTGCCAGCAGCGAAGATAGTAGTCAGCCCCAGCATTTT
many	TRBV27	TRBJ2-7	-	CASSLSNSYYEQYF	TGTGCCAGCAGTTTATCAAACTCCTACTACGAGCAGTACTTC
many	TRBV5-6	TRBJ2-1	-	CASSLSRLSGPYNEQFF	TGTGCCAGCAGCTTGTCGCGCTTGAGCGGGCCCTACAATGAGCAGTTCTTC
-	TRBV2	TRBJ2-1	-	CASSDAGYNEQFF	TGTGCCAGCAGTGACGCCGGGTACAATGAGCAGTTCTTC
-	TRBV27	TRBJ2-3	-	CASSLGGLRPGTQYF	TGTGCCAGCAGTTTGGGGGGTTTGAGGCCGGGTACGCAGTATTTT
-	TRBV7-9	TRBJ2-5	-	CASSLGSGETQYF	TGTGCCAGCAGCTTAGGCAGTGGTGAGACCCAGTACTTC
-	TRBV21-1	TRBJ2-2	-	CASSKRDPERTGELFF	TGTGCCAGCAGCAAAAGGGACCCAGAGCGGACCGGGGAGCTGTTTTTT
few	TRBV27	TRBJ1-2	-	CASSPTQLSNYGYTF	TGTGCCAGCAGTCCTACACAGCTTTCTAACTATGGCTACACCTTC
once	TRBV20-1	TRBJ2-1	TRBD2	CSARDGGGRPDNEQFF	TGCAGTGCTAGAGATGGGGGCGGGAGGCCCGACAATGAGCAGTTCTTC
-	TRBV3-1	TRBJ1-5	-	CASSQGAYSNQPQHF	TGTGCCAGCAGCCAAGGAGCTTATAGCAATCAGCCCCAGCATTTT
few	TRBV28	TRBJ2-7	-	CASSFGWAYEQYF	TGTGCCAGCAGTTTCGGGTGGGCCTACGAGCAGTACTTC
-	TRBV27	TRBJ2-7	TRBD1	CASRETGGSYEQYF	TGTGCCAGCAGAGAAACAGGGGGCAGTTACGAGCAGTACTTC
few	TRBV20-1	TRBJ2-7	-	CSARDTYEQYF	TGCAGTGCCCGGGACACTTACGAGCAGTACTTC
few	TRBV20-1	TRBJ2-7	-	CSHKQANSYEQYF	TGCAGCCATAAACAGGCTAACTCCTACGAGCAGTACTTC
-	TRBV9	TRBJ2-4	TRBD1	CASSAGQGDIQYF	TGTGCCAGCAGCGCCGGACAGGGGGACATTCAGTACTTC
-	TRBV27	TRBJ1-1	-	CASNNRAGNTEAFF	TGTGCCAGTAACAACAGGGCCGGCAACACTGAAGCTTTCTTT
-	TRBV4-1	TRBJ2-1	TRBD2	CASSPRLAGVYNEQFF	TGCGCCAGCAGCCCCCGACTAGCGGGAGTGTACAATGAGCAGTTCTTC